A selection of T cell receptor beta chains follows, all from one sample in a study of cytomegalovirus exposure and HLA in healthy donors. TCRdb's copy holds only in-frame clones and misses some; the assay was immunoSEQ multiplex PCR. The sample has 100,000 or so clones; about 86% are singletons. Material: PBMCs. Source of these receptors: a woman under 30 in good health and CMV-seropositive. Each CDR3 is given with its conserved first and last residue. A D gene is named only where the DNA matches it firmly. Some rows mark clone size as missing; the rest say once, few, many or name a class of expanded clone.

clone_size j_call d_call v_call cdr3_aa cdr3_nt
- TRBJ2-7 - TRBV29-1 CSVDTGTFSYEQYF TGCAGCGTTGACACCGGGACATTCTCCTACGAGCAGTACTTC
- TRBJ2-5 - TRBV4-1 CASSQRTDQETQYF TGCGCCAGCAGCCAAAGGACAGACCAAGAGACCCAGTACTTC
- TRBJ1-5 TRBD1 TRBV19 CASSLTGGNQPQHF TGTGCCAGTAGCTTGACAGGGGGGAATCAGCCCCAGCATTTT
- TRBJ1-3 - TRBV12-5 CASVQSSGNTIYF TGTGCTAGTGTACAGAGCTCTGGAAACACCATATATTTT
few TRBJ1-5 TRBD1 TRBV5-5 CASSQQGPGSNQPQHF TGTGCCAGCAGCCAACAGGGGCCGGGTAGCAATCAGCCCCAGCATTTT
- TRBJ1-1 TRBD1 TRBV28 CASSGHSTGGTEAFF TGTGCCAGCAGTGGACATTCGACAGGGGGCACTGAAGCTTTCTTT
- TRBJ1-2 TRBD1 TRBV6-6 CASSRQGTNYGYTF TGTGCCAGCAGTAGACAGGGGACAAACTATGGCTACACCTTC
- TRBJ1-5 - TRBV6-1 CASKETSYQPQHF TGTGCCAGCAAGGAGACGAGCTATCAGCCCCAGCATTTT
- TRBJ2-2 TRBD2 TRBV10-1 CASSGTSGSMRTGELFF TGCGCCAGCAGTGGGACTAGCGGGAGCATGAGGACCGGGGAGCTGTTTTTT
- TRBJ2-7 - TRBV19 CASSTFSGGASYEQYF TGTGCCAGTAGCACATTTAGTGGGGGCGCCTCCTACGAGCAGTACTTC
- TRBJ2-7 - TRBV7-8 CASSLDGRVLSYEQYF TGTGCCAGCAGCTTAGACGGGCGGGTCCTATCCTACGAGCAGTACTTC
- TRBJ2-7 - TRBV10-2 CASSEQQGREQYF TGCGCCAGCAGTGAGCAGCAGGGGAGAGAGCAGTACTTC
- TRBJ1-5 TRBD1 TRBV6-1 CASSASGQGAGQPQHF TGTGCCAGCAGTGCCTCGGGACAGGGGGCCGGCCAGCCCCAGCATTTT
- TRBJ1-5 - TRBV27 CASGRNSNQPQHF TGTGCCAGCGGGAGAAATAGCAATCAGCCCCAGCATTTT
- TRBJ2-3 TRBD2 TRBV18 CASSPPLADTDTQYF TGTGCCAGCTCACCTCCGCTAGCGGACACAGATACGCAGTATTTT
- TRBJ1-1 - TRBV28 CASSLHGGVTEAFF TGTGCCAGCAGCCTGCATGGGGGCGTCACTGAAGCTTTCTTT
- TRBJ2-7 TRBD1 TRBV7-7 CASSPEAGGYEQYF TGTGCCAGCAGCCCTGAGGCAGGGGGCTACGAGCAGTACTTC
once TRBJ2-1 - TRBV19 CASSIVGVTYNEQFF TGTGCCAGTAGTATCGTCGGGGTGACCTACAATGAGCAGTTCTTC